This T cell receptor (beta chain) was captured in a study of blood T cell repertoires in COVID-19 (dated by TCRdb to 2019 to 2021). For the wider study: Samples from collaborators originated in the United States, Italy and Spain and spanned both the acute and convalescent phases of COVID-19. The material from the prospective study consisted of cDNA or gDNA derived from T cells, B-cell-depleted T cells, or PBMCs. Subjects who had been exposed to COVID-19, were actively infected with it, or had recovered from it provided the deeply sampled blood TCRbeta repertoires that made up the dataset. The repertoires were released in a freely available public database intended as a resource for research on the immune response to SARS-CoV-2. Samples were obtained from the ongoing ImmuneRACE study (first 160 participants) and from some 1,300 subjects provided by 6 global collaborators. The sample metadata nearly always contained a de-identified subject ID, COVID-19 status, age in years and sex. HLA class I and class II types, where available, came from metadata supplied by the sample provider rather than from assay-based typing.

The study at large found these results: The quantity of clinical and demographic metadata differed by source and by participant and was supplied without curation.

In Seattle, one collaborating source enrolled patients while the infection was active and tracked those patients longitudinally over the course of disease. Whole blood was collected in K2EDTA tubes by collaborating institutions according to the institutions' own protocols. For TCRbeta analysis, collaborators shipped samples as frozen whole blood, isolated PBMCs, or DNA extracted from either of those sample types. Looking up the germline V gene yields CDR1 WSHSY and CDR2 SAAADI. V drops 8 bases and J drops 5 bases, leaving 14 bases in between. Reading from cysteine to phenylalanine, the CDR3 counts 13 amino acids. The retained sequence is limited to the CDR3, 39 bases, with the frame set at the first base. As concerns this clone: There is no known antigen for this receptor. Base qualities are not at hand, and no much larger clone is one base apart.

The immunoSEQ Assay, a bias-controlled multiplex PCR, was used to amplify TCRbeta CDR3 regions from genomic DNA. As for the original processing: The number of nucleated cells in each sample was estimated by amplification of reference gene primers within the assay. To quantify the absolute abundance of each unique TCRbeta CDR3 rearrangement, sequence reads were collapsed and filtered. For each sample, productive Simpson clonality was calculated as the square root of Simpson's diversity index across productive rearrangements. As stored in TCRdb, this immuneACCESS dataset retains in-frame rearrangements with V and J assigned. A fraction of the clones does not appear; measured against another copy, unresolved V genes explain less than half of the discrepancy, and the remainder lacks a known reason. From that table come the V and J calls and clone size; the DNA was used to work out D and trimming. Across this sample there are fewer than 300,000 clones, with around 85% seen only once. Roughly 12% of the sample is taken by the ten largest.

The sample was peripheral blood. Rearrangement joined TRBV10-2 to TRBJ2-3; a weak D assignment points to TRBD2 (5 bases agree). The receptor's source is a woman younger than 45 with COVID-19, enrolled during active disease. Here the CDR3 is given as CASGTGWKDTQYF. The nucleotide sequence is given as TGCGCCAGCGGAACGGGGTGGAAAGATACGCAGTATTTT.